This T cell receptor (beta chain) came from a study of vaccination and CD4 T cells after COVID-19. Time point denoted: late sampling 161 to 241 days after vaccination in three convalescent patients. Specified treatment: roughly ten-day PBMC culture with coronavirus spike peptide pools or control peptides (ViraFEST assay). ViraFEST sequenced TCRs after peptide-pool expansion of antigen-specific T cells. PCR positivity was dated March to December 2020, before US Alpha, Beta and Delta variants. V gave up 0 bases and J gave up 2 bases, with 7 bases separating them. Germline V gene data show CDR1 as ENHRY and CDR2 as SYGVKD. This CDR3 comprises 15 residues. In the case of this clonotype: As yet, its antigen is unknown.

The Oncomine TCR Beta short-read assay sequenced DNA from cultured CD4+ T cells. TCRdb recomputed calls from the PCR reads with MiXCR, one row per CDR3 protein. Among about 23,000 distinct CDR3 sequences, 43% were seen once, and the ten largest hold under 6.5%. The sequenced sample was CD4+ T cells from blood, cultured in vitro, obtained about 7 months after SARS-CoV-2 vaccination. The sequence derives from a human donor who had recovered from COVID-19. The chain combines TRBV10-3 with TRBJ2-2; D is tentatively TRBD1 or TRBD2 (5 bases each). The CDR3 nucleotides read TGTGCCATCAGTGAGTCCGGGGCAAACACCGGGGAGCTGTTTTTT. This sequence encodes CAISESGANTGELFF.